These 7 T cell receptor beta chains share one sample of origin, sequenced in a study of T cells in Graves' hyperthyroidism and ophthalmopathy. TCR beta CDR3 sequences were amplified from RNA transcripts. A set of HTBI primers served as the primers for a first-round RT-PCR of the TCR CDR3. One entry per CDR3 protein results from TCRdb running MiXCR on the multiplex PCR reads. The data hold 500,000 or so distinct CDR3 sequences, with 17% observed a single time. The specimen was blood. The source is a woman aged 18-29 years with Graves' ophthalmopathy.

The rearrangement links TRBV13 to TRBJ2-5; D possibly corresponds to TRBD1 (6 bases). V lost 5 bases and J lost 3, with 10 bases in between. The CDR3 sequence is 13 residues long. CDR1 and CDR2 from the germline V gene are PRHDT and FYEKMQ (reference sequence). Here the CDR3 DNA reads TGTGCCAGCAGCGTAGCAGGGGAAGAGACCCAGTACTTC. Its protein product is CASSVAGEETQYF.

This clonotype was found many times. This sequence joins TRBV3-1 and TRBJ1-2; D perhaps matches TRBD1 (6 bases). CDR3 length: 14 residues. Germline CDR1 is LGHDT and CDR2 is YNNKEL (reference sequence). Trimming left V 5 bases short and J 5 bases short, with 15 bases between. This CDR3 reads CASSDMNQGYGYTF. CDR3 DNA: TGTGCCAGCAGCGATATGAACCAGGGGTATGGCTACACCTTC.

This clonotype was counted ten times or more. The V gene is TRBV19, the J gene TRBJ1-1; D is unresolved. Trimming left V 7 bases short and J 7 bases short, with 16 bases between. Germline V lookup: CDR1 LNHDA, CDR2 SQIVND (reference sequence). The CDR3 is made up of 13 amino acids. CDR3 region: CASIPREQYEAFF. CDR3 coding DNA: TGTGCCAGTATCCCCCGGGAACAATATGAAGCTTTCTTT.

For this clonotype: This may stem from a read error, because a much larger clone lies one nucleotide away. The V and J genes are TRBV20-1 and TRBJ2-2; D perhaps matches TRBD2 (6 bases). The V end lost 3 bases, the J end lost 9 bases, and 23 bases lay between the germline ends. Germline lookup yields CDR1 DFQATT and CDR2 SNEGSKA (reference sequence). The CDR3 extends over 16 amino acids. This CDR3 is CSASEASAPWARELFF. Here the CDR3 DNA reads TGCAGTGCTAGTGAGGCTAGCGCCCCGTGGGCCAGGGAGCTGTTTTTT.

A remark on this clonotype: Just one base apart from a much larger clone, this may be a read error. The chain carries TRBV2 and TRBJ1-4; no clear D. The CDR3 totals 15 residues. Germline CDR1 SNHLY, CDR2 FYNNEI. The CDR3 region has the DNA TGTGCCAGCAGTGTGGGGATCCAGGCTAATGAAAAACTGTCTTTT. Translating it yields CASSVGIQANEKLSF. Complete variable domain (other parts from reference TRBV2 and TRBJ1-4): EPEVTQTPSHQVTQMGQEVILRCVPISNHLYFYWYRQILGQKVEFLVSFYNNEISEKSEIFDDQFSVERPDGSNFTLKIRSTKLEDSAMYFCASSVGIQANEKLSFGSGTQLSVL.

This clonotype was seen repeatedly, ten times or more. The chain employs TRBV5-1 and TRBJ2-3; maybe TRBD2 (6 bases). CDR3 size: 16 residues. The V gene lost 4 bases and the J gene lost 4 bases, with 19 bases spanning the gap. Germline V gives CDR1 SGHRS, CDR2 YFSETQ. CDR3 DNA: TGCGCCAGCAGCATTCGGGACTCCGAATGGGCAGATACGCAGTATTTT. The encoded protein is CASSIRDSEWADTQYF.

This sequence joins TRBV2 and TRBJ2-1; D unresolved. The CDR3 is 15 residues long. CDR1 and CDR2 (germline): SNHLY, FYNNEI. Deletions cut 7 bases from V and 4 bases from J, with 17 bases between. The DNA of the CDR3 is TGTGCCAGCACGGTGACATGGCGCCAATACAATGAGCAGTTCTTC. Protein: CASTVTWRQYNEQFF. Based on the CDR3 plus reference TRBV2 and TRBJ2-1, the full variable domain is EPEVTQTPSHQVTQMGQEVILRCVPISNHLYFYWYRQILGQKVEFLVSFYNNEISEKSEIFDDQFSVERPDGSNFTLKIRSTKLEDSAMYFCASTVTWRQYNEQFFGPGTRLTVL.